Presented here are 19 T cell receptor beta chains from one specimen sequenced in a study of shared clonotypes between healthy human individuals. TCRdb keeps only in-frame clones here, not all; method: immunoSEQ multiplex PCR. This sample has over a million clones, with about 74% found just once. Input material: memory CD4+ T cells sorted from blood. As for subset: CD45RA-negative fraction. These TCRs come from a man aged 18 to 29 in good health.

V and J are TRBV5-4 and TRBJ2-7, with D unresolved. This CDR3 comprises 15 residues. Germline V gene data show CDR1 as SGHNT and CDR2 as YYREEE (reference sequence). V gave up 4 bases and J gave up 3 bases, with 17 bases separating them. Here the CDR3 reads CASSLRVGASYEQYF. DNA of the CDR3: TGTGCCAGCAGCCTCCGTGTTGGAGCCAGCTACGAGCAGTACTTC. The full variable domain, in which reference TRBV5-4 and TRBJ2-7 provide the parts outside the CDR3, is ETGVTQSPTHLIKTRGQQVTLRCSSQSGHNTVSWYQQALGQGPQFIFQYYREEENGRGNFPPRFSGLQFPNYSSELNVNALELDDSALYLCASSLRVGASYEQYFGPGTRLTVT.

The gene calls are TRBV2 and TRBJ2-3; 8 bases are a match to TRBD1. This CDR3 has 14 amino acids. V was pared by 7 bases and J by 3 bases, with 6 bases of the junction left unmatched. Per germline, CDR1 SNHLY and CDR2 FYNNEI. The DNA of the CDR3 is TGTGCCAGCACCAGGGACAGGCGAACAGATACGCAGTATTTT. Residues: CASTRDRRTDTQYF.

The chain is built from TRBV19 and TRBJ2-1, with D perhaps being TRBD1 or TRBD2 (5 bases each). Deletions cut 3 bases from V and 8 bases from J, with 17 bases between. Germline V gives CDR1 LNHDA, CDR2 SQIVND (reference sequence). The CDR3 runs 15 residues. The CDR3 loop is CASSIEGPSPHEQFF. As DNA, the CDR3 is TGTGCCAGTAGTATCGAGGGACCTTCCCCCCATGAGCAGTTCTTC.

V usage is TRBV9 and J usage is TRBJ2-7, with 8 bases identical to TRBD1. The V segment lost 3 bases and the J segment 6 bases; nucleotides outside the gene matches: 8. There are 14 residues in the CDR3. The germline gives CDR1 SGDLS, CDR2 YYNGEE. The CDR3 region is CASSAETGAGEQYF. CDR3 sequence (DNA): TGTGCCAGCAGCGCAGAGACAGGGGCGGGCGAGCAGTACTTC.

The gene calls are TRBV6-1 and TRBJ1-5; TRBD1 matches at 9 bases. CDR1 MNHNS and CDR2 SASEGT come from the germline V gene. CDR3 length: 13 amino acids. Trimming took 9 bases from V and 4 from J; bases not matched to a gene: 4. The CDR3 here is CASEDRGNQPQHF. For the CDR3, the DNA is TGTGCCAGTGAGGACAGGGGAAATCAGCCCCAGCATTTT.

CDR3 coding DNA: TGCGCCAGCAGCACCGGGACAGGGGATCAGCCCCAGCATTTT. It is translated as CASSTGTGDQPQHF. V and J are TRBV5-1 and TRBJ1-5; 10 bases match TRBD1. This CDR3 comprises 14 residues. Germline CDR1 reads SGHRS; CDR2 reads YFSETQ. With 4 bases clipped from V and 5 bases from J, the junction kept 3 bases outside the gene matches. The complete variable domain, with remaining parts taken from reference TRBV5-1 and TRBJ1-5, reads KAGVTQTPRYLIKTRGQQVTLSCSPISGHRSVSWYQQTPGQGLQFLFEYFSETQRNKGNFPGRFSGRQFSNSRSEMNVSTLELGDSALYLCASSTGTGDQPQHFGDGTRLSIL.

The CDR3, as DNA: TGTGCCAGCAGCTCTCCCTCGGGCGTCAGCTCCTATAATTCACCCCTCCACTTT. Protein product: CASSSPSGVSSYNSPLHF. The chain couples TRBV9 to TRBJ1-6, with no clear D. The CDR3 totals 18 residues. Germline V gene sequence: CDR1 SGDLS, CDR2 YYNGEE. V lost 4 bases and J lost 0, with 17 bases in between.

The CDR3 region is CASSLRGTGELFF. The CDR3 DNA reads as TGTGCCAGCAGTTTGAGGGGTACCGGGGAGCTGTTTTTT. The chain joins TRBV6-6 to TRBJ2-2; perhaps D is TRBD1 or TRBD2 (5 bases each). The V and J ends lost 4 bases and 5 bases respectively, with 8 bases between them. The CDR3 loop spans 13 amino acids. Per the germline V gene, CDR1 is MNHNY and CDR2 is SVGAGI (reference sequence).

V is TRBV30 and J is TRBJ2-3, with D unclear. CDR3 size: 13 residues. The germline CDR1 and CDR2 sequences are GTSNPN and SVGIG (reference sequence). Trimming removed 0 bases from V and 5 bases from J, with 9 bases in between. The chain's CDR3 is CAWSVQVGDTQYF. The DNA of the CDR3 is TGTGCCTGGAGTGTACAAGTAGGAGATACGCAGTATTTT.

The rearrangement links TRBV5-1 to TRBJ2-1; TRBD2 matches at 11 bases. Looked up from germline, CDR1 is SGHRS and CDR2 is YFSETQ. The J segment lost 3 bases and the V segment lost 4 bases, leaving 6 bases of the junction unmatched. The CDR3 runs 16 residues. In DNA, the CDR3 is TGCGCCAGCAGCGTCACCGGGACTAGCGGCTACAATGAGCAGTTCTTC. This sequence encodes CASSVTGTSGYNEQFF.

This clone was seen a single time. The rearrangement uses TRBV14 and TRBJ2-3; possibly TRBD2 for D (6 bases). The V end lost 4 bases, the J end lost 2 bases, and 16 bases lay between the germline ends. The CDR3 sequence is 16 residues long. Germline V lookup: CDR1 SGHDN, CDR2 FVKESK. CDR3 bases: TGTGCCAGCAGCCGGGAACCGGGACTCCCCACAGATACGCAGTATTTT. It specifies CASSREPGLPTDTQYF.

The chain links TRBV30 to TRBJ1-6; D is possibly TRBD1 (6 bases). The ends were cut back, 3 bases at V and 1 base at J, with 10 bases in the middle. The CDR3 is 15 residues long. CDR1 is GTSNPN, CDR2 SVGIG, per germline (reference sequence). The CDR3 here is CAWREGQSYNSPLHF. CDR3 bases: TGTGCCTGGAGGGAAGGACAGTCCTATAATTCACCCCTCCACTTT.

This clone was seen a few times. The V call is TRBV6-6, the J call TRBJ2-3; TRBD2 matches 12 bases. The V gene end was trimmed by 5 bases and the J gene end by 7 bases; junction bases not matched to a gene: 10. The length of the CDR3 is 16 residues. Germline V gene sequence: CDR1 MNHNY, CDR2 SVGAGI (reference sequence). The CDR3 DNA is TGTGCCAGCAGTCTAGCGGGAGGGGGATACGGGTATACGCAGTATTTT. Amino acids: CASSLAGGGYGYTQYF.

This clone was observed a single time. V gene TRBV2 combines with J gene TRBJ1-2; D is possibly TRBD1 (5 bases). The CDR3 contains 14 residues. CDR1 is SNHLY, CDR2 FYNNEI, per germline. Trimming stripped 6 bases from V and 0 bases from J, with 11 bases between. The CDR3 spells CASSPRVPNYGYTF. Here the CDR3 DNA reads TGTGCCAGCAGCCCCAGGGTTCCTAACTATGGCTACACCTTC.

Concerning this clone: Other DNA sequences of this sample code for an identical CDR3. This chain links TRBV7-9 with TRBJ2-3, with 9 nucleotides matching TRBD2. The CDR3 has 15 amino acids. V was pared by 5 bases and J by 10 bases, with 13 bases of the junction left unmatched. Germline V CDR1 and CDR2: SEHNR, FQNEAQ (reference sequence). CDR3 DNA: TGTGCCAGCAGCCTGGGATTAGCGGGAGTTCCATCGCAGTATTTT. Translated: CASSLGLAGVPSQYF.

Here the CDR3 DNA reads TGTGCCAGCAGCTTTAAGTGGCGGGGGGGGGCAGATACGCAGTATTTT. It codes for CASSFKWRGGADTQYF. The rearrangement links TRBV5-4 to TRBJ2-3; 9 positions agree with TRBD2. CDR3 length equals 16 residues. The junction had 8 bases not matched to a gene; V was cut back by 2 bases and J by 4 bases. From germline, CDR1 is SGHNT and CDR2 YYREEE (reference sequence).

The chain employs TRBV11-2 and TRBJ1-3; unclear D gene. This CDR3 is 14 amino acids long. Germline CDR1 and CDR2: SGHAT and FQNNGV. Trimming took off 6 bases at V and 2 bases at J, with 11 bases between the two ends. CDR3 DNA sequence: TGTGCCAGCAGTCCCGGTTCCCCTGGAAACACCATATATTTT. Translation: CASSPGSPGNTIYF. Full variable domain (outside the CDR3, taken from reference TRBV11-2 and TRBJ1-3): EAGVAQSPRYKIIEKRQSVAFWCNPISGHATLYWYQQILGQGPKLLIQFQNNGVVDDSQLPKDRFSAERLKGVDSTLKIQPAKLEDSAVYLCASSPGSPGNTIYFGEGSWLTVV.

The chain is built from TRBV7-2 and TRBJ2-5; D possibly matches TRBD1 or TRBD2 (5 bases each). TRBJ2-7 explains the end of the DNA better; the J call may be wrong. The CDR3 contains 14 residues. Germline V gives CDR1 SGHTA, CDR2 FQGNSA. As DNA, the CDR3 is TGTGCCAGCAGTTGGGGGACGCGGACCTACGAGCAGTACTTC. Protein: CASSWGTRTYEQYF.

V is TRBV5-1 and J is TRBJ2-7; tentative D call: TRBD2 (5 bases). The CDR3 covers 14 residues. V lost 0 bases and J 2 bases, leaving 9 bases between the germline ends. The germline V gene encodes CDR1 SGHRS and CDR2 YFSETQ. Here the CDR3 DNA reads TGCGCCAGCAGCTTGGAGCCAGCGGCCTACGAGCAGTACTTC. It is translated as CASSLEPAAYEQYF.